This passage covers 16 T cell receptor beta chains from one sample sequenced in a study of cytomegalovirus exposure and HLA in healthy donors. Use of 60 Vbeta and 13 Jbeta primers characterized the PCR. Only in-frame clones appear in the TCRdb table, and some are missing; sequencing was by immunoSEQ multiplex PCR. This repertoire shows roughly 230,000 clones, approximately 81% found once; its top ten account for 0.2% to 0.25%. Specimen: PBMCs. The source of these receptors is a girl between 2 and 10 years old in good health and CMV-seronegative.

The V and J genes are TRBV7-2 and TRBJ2-3; 7 bases are a match to TRBD2. The trim removed 3 bases at V and 0 bases at J, leaving 9 bases unmatched. The germline V gene encodes CDR1 SGHTA and CDR2 FQGNSA. The CDR3 length is 17 residues. As DNA, the CDR3 is TGTGCCAGCAGCTTTGGTGTAGCGACTAGCAGCACAGATACGCAGTATTTT. Amino acid sequence: CASSFGVATSSTDTQYF.

The chain uses TRBV7-9 and TRBJ1-1; perhaps TRBD1 as D (5 bases). The CDR3 contains 13 residues. From germline, CDR1 is SEHNR and CDR2 FQNEAQ (reference sequence). The V end was cut by 7 bases, the J end by 1 base, with 10 bases between. In nucleotides, the CDR3 is TGTGCCAGCACCCTGGGGGGGAACACTGAAGCTTTCTTT. Residues: CASTLGGNTEAFF.

The chain carries TRBV27 and TRBJ1-4; TRBD1 aligns across 9 bases. CDR3 length: 15 residues. Per the germline V gene, CDR1 is MNHEY and CDR2 is SMNVEV (reference sequence). The V and J ends lost 11 bases and 8 bases, in that order; junction bases with no gene match: 15. The CDR3 bases are TGTGCCTGTGGGACAGGGAAGAGGTTGGAAGAAAAACTGTTTTTT. Translating gives CACGTGKRLEEKLFF.

The chain carries TRBV30 and TRBJ2-7; tentatively, D is TRBD1 (6 bases). CDR1 and CDR2 (germline): GTSNPN, SVGIG (reference sequence). V dropped 6 bases and J dropped 1 base, with 10 bases sitting between them. CDR3 size: 12 residues. The CDR3 nucleotides are TGTGCCTGTAACAGGGCTTCCTACGAGCAGTACTTC. This translates into CACNRASYEQYF.

This chain links TRBV6-5 with TRBJ2-5; 12 bases match TRBD2. The CDR3 has 15 amino acids. With V trimmed by 10 bases and J by 0 bases, 6 bases remained unmatched. Germline CDR1 and CDR2: MNHEY and SVGAGI. Here the CDR3 DNA reads TGTGCCACCCTGGGACTAGCGGGCTACCAAGAGACCCAGTACTTC. Its protein is CATLGLAGYQETQYF.

V and J are TRBV5-1 and TRBJ2-3; possibly TRBD2 for D (5 bases). The CDR3 is 14 amino acids. Between the trimmed V and J ends, which lost 5 bases and 3 bases, there was a span of 13 bases. Germline CDR1 is SGHRS and CDR2 is YFSETQ. In DNA, the CDR3 is TGCGCCAGCAGGCCATCGGACTCAACAGATACGCAGTATTTT. This sequence encodes CASRPSDSTDTQYF.

J is TRBJ2-1 and V is TRBV5-1, with 7 bases identical to TRBD2. The germline V gene encodes CDR1 SGHRS and CDR2 YFSETQ. J lost 0 bases, V lost 4 bases, and 13 bases had no gene match. The CDR3 loop spans 18 amino acids. CDR3 amino acids: CASSAGLLAPLSYNEQFF. The CDR3 DNA sequence: TGCGCCAGCAGCGCGGGCCTACTAGCGCCTCTCTCCTACAATGAGCAGTTCTTC.

V gene TRBV11-2 combines with J gene TRBJ2-4, with D possibly TRBD2 on 6 matching bases. Trimming left V 0 bases short and J 12 bases short, with 21 bases between. Germline V gene lookup returns CDR1 SGHAT and CDR2 FQNNGV. CDR3 length: 16 amino acids. The CDR3 DNA reads TGTGCCAGCAGCTTAGAATGGAGCGTCTTAGCGGCCCCTCAGTACTTC. Translation gives CASSLEWSVLAAPQYF. Based on the CDR3 plus reference TRBV11-2 and TRBJ2-4, the full variable domain is EAGVAQSPRYKIIEKRQSVAFWCNPISGHATLYWYQQILGQGPKLLIQFQNNGVVDDSQLPKDRFSAERLKGVDSTLKIQPAKLEDSAVYLCASSLEWSVLAAPQYFGAGTRLSVL.

The rearrangement joins TRBV19 to TRBJ1-4; TRBD1 is a possible D gene (5 bases). Trimming took off 11 bases at V and 5 bases at J, with 15 bases between the two ends. Looked up from germline, CDR1 is LNHDA and CDR2 is SQIVND (reference sequence). CDR3 length: 13 amino acids. The CDR3 coding sequence is TGTGCCTCCCTACGTCAGGGAAATGAAAAACTGTTTTTT. Translation gives CASLRQGNEKLFF.

This chain uses TRBV4-2 with TRBJ2-3; D gene unclear. This CDR3 has 13 residues. Germline V gene sequence: CDR1 LGHNA, CDR2 YNFKEQ. Trimming shortened V by 5 bases and J by 5 bases, and 11 bases separated the two germline ends. CDR3: CASSRDGGDTQYF. For the CDR3, the DNA is TGTGCCAGCAGCAGAGATGGCGGAGATACGCAGTATTTT.

The CDR3 DNA sequence: TGTGCCAGCAGCCGAAGACTAGCGGGAACCTACGAGCAGTACTTC. Translation: CASSRRLAGTYEQYF. This chain links TRBV7-2 with TRBJ2-7; 11 bases match TRBD2. Germline V gene lookup returns CDR1 SGHTA and CDR2 FQGNSA. CDR3 length: 15 amino acids. The junction had 5 bases not matched to a gene; V was cut back by 5 bases and J by 2 bases. Using reference TRBV7-2 and TRBJ2-7 for the parts outside the CDR3, the full variable domain is GAGVSQSPSNKVTEKGKDVELRCDPISGHTALYWYRQSLGQGLEFLIYFQGNSAPDKSGLPSDRFSAERTGGSVSTLTIQRTQQEDSAVYLCASSRRLAGTYEQYFGPGTRLTVT.

This rearrangement joins TRBV5-4 to TRBJ2-5, with TRBD2 identical over 8 bases. Germline V gene sequence: CDR1 SGHNT, CDR2 YYREEE (reference sequence). The CDR3 has 15 residues. V lost 4 bases and J lost 5; bases outside the gene matches: 10. CDR3 protein: CASSPGTRLSETQYF. In nucleotides, the CDR3 is TGTGCCAGCAGCCCCGGGACTAGACTCTCGGAGACCCAGTACTTC.

The chain carries TRBV5-1 and TRBJ2-1; 9 bases fit TRBD2. There are 15 residues in the CDR3. J gave up 4 bases and V 0 bases, and 2 bases lay outside the gene matches. Germline CDR1 is SGHRS and CDR2 is YFSETQ. The CDR3 nucleotides read TGCGCCAGCAGCTTGGCAGCGGGGGGATACAATGAGCAGTTCTTC. It translates to CASSLAAGGYNEQFF.

The genes are TRBV7-9 and TRBJ2-3, with 9 bases that match TRBD2. Germline V gives CDR1 SEHNR, CDR2 FQNEAQ (reference sequence). V trimming: 11 bases; J trimming: 10 bases; junction bases outside the gene matches: 19. This CDR3 is built from 15 residues. CDR3 sequence (DNA): TGTGCCTCTGACGGGCGGGAGGGCCTGGTATTGGCGCAGTATTTT. Its protein is CASDGREGLVLAQYF.

V usage is TRBV5-1 and J usage is TRBJ2-5; 8 bases line up with TRBD1. Germline CDR1 SGHRS, CDR2 YFSETQ. V shed 4 bases and J 1 base; nucleotides not matched to a gene: 9. This CDR3 has 16 residues. The chain's CDR3 is CASSLNHGQGQETQYF. The CDR3 DNA reads as TGCGCCAGCAGCCTCAATCATGGACAGGGCCAAGAGACCCAGTACTTC. Full variable domain (missing parts from reference TRBV5-1 and TRBJ2-5): KAGVTQTPRYLIKTRGQQVTLSCSPISGHRSVSWYQQTPGQGLQFLFEYFSETQRNKGNFPGRFSGRQFSNSRSEMNVSTLELGDSALYLCASSLNHGQGQETQYFGPGTRLLVL.

The V gene is TRBV6-5, the J gene TRBJ1-4, with 7 bases identical to TRBD1. The V gene end was trimmed by 2 bases and the J gene end by 6 bases; junction bases not matched to a gene: 3. Germline V CDR1 and CDR2: MNHEY, SVGAGI. The CDR3 has 14 residues. DNA of the CDR3: TGTGCCAGCAGTTACCGACAGGGCGATGAAAAACTGTTTTTT. Amino acids: CASSYRQGDEKLFF.